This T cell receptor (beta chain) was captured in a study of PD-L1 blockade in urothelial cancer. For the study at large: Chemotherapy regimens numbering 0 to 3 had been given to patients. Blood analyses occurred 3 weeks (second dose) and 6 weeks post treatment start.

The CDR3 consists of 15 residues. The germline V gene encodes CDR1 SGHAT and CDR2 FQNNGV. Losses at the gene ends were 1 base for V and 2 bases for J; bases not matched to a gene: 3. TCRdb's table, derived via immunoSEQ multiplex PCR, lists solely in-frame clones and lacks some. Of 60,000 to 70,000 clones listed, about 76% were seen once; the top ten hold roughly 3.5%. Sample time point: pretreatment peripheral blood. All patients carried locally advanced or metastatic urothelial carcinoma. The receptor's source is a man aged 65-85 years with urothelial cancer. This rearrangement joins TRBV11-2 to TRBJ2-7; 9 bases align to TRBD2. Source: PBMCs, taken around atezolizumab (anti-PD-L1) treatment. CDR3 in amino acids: CASSLGAGGPYEQYF. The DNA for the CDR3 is TGTGCCAGCAGCTTAGGAGCGGGAGGTCCCTACGAGCAGTACTTC.